These 20 T cell receptor beta chains were sequenced from one sample in a study of blood T cell repertoires in COVID-19. Using immunoSEQ multiplex PCR, the repertoire was profiled, and TCRdb retains in-frame clones only, with some absent. The sample has over 130,000 clones; 75% to 85% are singletons. The material sequenced was peripheral blood. The receptors stem from a woman over 75 with active or convalescent COVID-19.

The DNA of the CDR3 is TGCGCCAGCACCCCCTCAGGACAGGGAGGAAACACTGAAGCTTTCTTT. Its translation: CASTPSGQGGNTEAFF. V and J are TRBV5-1 and TRBJ1-1; 8 bases match TRBD1. Losses at the gene ends were 6 bases for V and 2 bases for J; bases not matched to a gene: 12. Germline V lookup: CDR1 SGHRS, CDR2 YFSETQ. The CDR3 covers 16 residues.

The gene calls are TRBV2 and TRBJ2-3; D perhaps matches TRBD2 (7 bases). The CDR3 has 14 residues. Trimming shortened V by 6 bases and J by 4 bases, and 14 bases separated the two germline ends. Germline loops: CDR1 SNHLY, CDR2 FYNNEI. For the CDR3, the DNA is TGTGCCAGCAGCCCCACGGGGGGCGCAGATACGCAGTATTTT. Its protein is CASSPTGGADTQYF.

A note on this clone: Other nucleotide sequences from this sample produce the same CDR3. This sequence joins TRBV2 and TRBJ1-5, with D hard to call. The germline CDR1 and CDR2 sequences are SNHLY and FYNNEI. The CDR3 totals 15 residues. V gave up 2 bases and J gave up 2 bases, with 10 bases separating them. The CDR3 here is CASSEYGVGNQPQHF. The DNA of the CDR3 is TGTGCCAGCAGTGAATACGGGGTGGGCAATCAGCCCCAGCATTTT.

The gene calls are TRBV6-1 and TRBJ1-5, with D possibly being TRBD1 (5 bases). There are 15 residues in the CDR3. Germline loops: CDR1 MNHNS, CDR2 SASEGT. Trimming took 3 bases from V and 4 from J, leaving 13 bases between them. CDR3 bases: TGTGCCAGCAGTGATGGGCAGGGTGGGAATCAGCCCCAGCATTTT. Its translation is CASSDGQGGNQPQHF.

J is TRBJ1-1 and V is TRBV7-2, with TRBD1 identical over 7 bases. Losses at the gene ends were 7 bases for V and 6 bases for J; bases not matched to a gene: 11. From germline, CDR1 is SGHTA and CDR2 FQGNSA. This CDR3 has 14 residues. CDR3 DNA: TGTGCCAGCACCAAAAGACAGGGTATCTCTGAAGCTTTCTTT. Protein: CASTKRQGISEAFF.

The chain uses TRBV7-2 and TRBJ2-3; 10 bases align to TRBD2. Germline-derived CDR1 and CDR2 are SGHTA and FQGNSA. This CDR3 region has 17 residues. V lost 2 bases to trimming and J lost 5 bases; unmatched junction nucleotides: 10. DNA for the CDR3: TGTGCCAGCAGCTTATATTCCAGCGGGGGGGTACGAGATACGCAGTATTTT. Protein product: CASSLYSSGGVRDTQYF.

The rearrangement links TRBV7-2 to TRBJ1-2, with 7 bases fitting TRBD1. Trimming at V came to 4 bases and at J to 7 bases, leaving 15 bases not matched to a gene. From germline, CDR1 is SGHTA and CDR2 FQGNSA. The CDR3 covers 16 residues. The CDR3 nucleotides read TGTGCCAGCAGCTCCAGGGGAAGGACAGGAGAAGGTGGCTACACCTTC. Its protein is CASSSRGRTGEGGYTF.

The V gene is TRBV29-1, the J gene TRBJ1-3; TRBD1 aligns across 7 bases. The CDR3 runs to 14 residues. Trimming at V came to 6 bases and at J to 2 bases, leaving 7 bases not matched to a gene. From germline, CDR1 is SQVTM and CDR2 ANQGSEA. The CDR3, as DNA: TGCAGCGTGGCCGGACAGGCGACTGGAAACACCATATATTTT. This encodes CSVAGQATGNTIYF.

The rearrangement links TRBV4-1 to TRBJ1-5, with 7 bases identical to TRBD1. Losses at the gene ends were 5 bases for V and 5 bases for J; bases not matched to a gene: 6. This CDR3 has 14 residues. CDR1 and CDR2 (germline): MGHRA, YSYEKL. This CDR3 is CASSDDRAYQPQHF. The CDR3 DNA follows: TGCGCCAGCAGCGATGACAGGGCCTATCAGCCCCAGCATTTT.

This clone was observed a single time. The chain employs TRBV19 and TRBJ2-3; 10 positions agree with TRBD1. J lost 0 bases, V lost 0 bases, and 3 bases had no gene match. Germline CDR1 reads LNHDA; CDR2 reads SQIVND (reference sequence). This CDR3 contains 17 residues. CDR3 protein: CASSIDGTGESTDTQYF. In DNA, the CDR3 is TGTGCCAGTAGTATAGATGGGACAGGGGAAAGCACAGATACGCAGTATTTT.

The rearrangement uses TRBV13 and TRBJ1-1; 8 bases are shared with TRBD1. The germline V gene has CDR1 PRHDT and CDR2 FYEKMQ (reference sequence). The CDR3 sequence is 15 residues long. Germline trimming cut 6 bases from V and 6 bases from J; bases unmatched to any gene: 12. The CDR3 protein is CASSLRTGPSPEAFF. In DNA form, the CDR3 reads TGTGCCAGCAGTTTACGGACAGGGCCCTCTCCTGAAGCTTTCTTT.

DNA of the CDR3: TGTGCCAGTAGTCCCCCCCGAGGGGGGGATAGCAATCAGCCCCAGCATTTT. It is translated as CASSPPRGGDSNQPQHF. The chain couples TRBV19 to TRBJ1-5, with D perhaps TRBD1 (6 bases). Germline CDR1 is LNHDA and CDR2 is SQIVND (reference sequence). This CDR3 has 17 amino acids. The V and J ends lost 5 bases and 0 bases respectively, with 17 bases between them.

The chain recombines TRBV3-1 (or the pseudogene TRBV3-2) with TRBJ2-2; D is uncertain. Germline CDR1 LGHDT, CDR2 YNNKEL (reference sequence). V was cut by 4 bases and J by 7 bases, with 10 bases left in between. The CDR3 is 13 residues long. The CDR3 DNA follows: TGTGCCAGCAGCCCGCTTTCCGGCGGGGAGCTGTTTTTT. This codes for CASSPLSGGELFF.

The chain couples TRBV7-6 to TRBJ2-1, with D perhaps TRBD2 (6 bases). In germline, CDR1 is SGHVS, CDR2 FNYEAQ. This CDR3 comprises 15 residues. The V and J ends lost 2 bases and 3 bases respectively, with 11 bases between them. CDR3 sequence (DNA): TGTGCCAGCAGCTTAAGTAGCGGTTACTACAATGAGCAGTTCTTC. Residues: CASSLSSGYYNEQFF.

The V gene is TRBV12-3 or TRBV12-4, the J gene TRBJ1-2, with D hard to call. This CDR3 has 13 residues. Trimming removed 5 bases at V and 12 bases at J, with 19 bases between. CDR3: CASSPGGPGIDTF. CDR3 coding DNA: TGTGCCAGCAGTCCCGGAGGACCAGGAATAGACACCTTC.

This chain joins TRBV28 and TRBJ1-2; D might be TRBD1 (5 bases). V was cut by 5 bases and J by 7 bases, with 14 bases left in between. Looked up from germline, CDR1 is MDHEN and CDR2 is SYDVKM. The CDR3 has 13 amino acids. CDR3 protein: CASSTRVGVGYTF. The CDR3 region has the DNA TGTGCCAGCAGTACCAGGGTCGGAGTTGGCTACACCTTC.

The chain employs TRBV6-5 and TRBJ1-1, with D possibly TRBD1 on 6 matching bases. V was pared by 10 bases and J by 2 bases, with 14 bases between. The CDR3 is 13 amino acids. Per germline, CDR1 MNHEY and CDR2 SVGAGI. This CDR3 is CATGRGGNTEAFF. DNA for the CDR3: TGTGCCACCGGACGGGGGGGCAACACTGAAGCTTTCTTT.

This clone has just a few counts. Other DNA sequences in this specimen translate into the identical CDR3. The DNA of the CDR3 is TGTGCCAGCAGCCTCCTCTCCTACGAGCAGTACTTC. This gives the protein CASSLLSYEQYF. This chain links TRBV3-1 (or the pseudogene TRBV3-2) with TRBJ2-7; D unclear. Trimming shortened V by 4 bases and J by 0 bases, and 4 bases separated the two germline ends. From germline, CDR1 is LGHDT and CDR2 YNNKEL (reference sequence). The CDR3 loop spans 12 amino acids.

The count of this clone is one. The rearrangement uses TRBV14 and TRBJ2-2, with D possibly TRBD2 on 6 matching bases. V was trimmed by 5 bases and J by 5 bases, leaving 18 bases between them. This CDR3 has 16 residues. Germline loops: CDR1 SGHDN, CDR2 FVKESK. CDR3 DNA: TGTGCCAGCAGCGACCGGGTCCTTAGCGGTACCGGGGAGCTGTTTTTT. It encodes CASSDRVLSGTGELFF.

In its sample, this clone was seen a few times. The chain employs TRBV30 and TRBJ1-2; 7 nucleotides align to TRBD1. CDR3 length equals 13 residues. V trimming: 5 bases; J trimming: 7 bases; junction bases outside the gene matches: 10. Per the germline V gene, CDR1 is GTSNPN and CDR2 is SVGIG (reference sequence). CDR3 nucleotides: TGTGCCTGGGACCAGAAGGGGGCTGGTGGCTACACCTTC. This translates into CAWDQKGAGGYTF.